The 5 T cell receptor beta chains reported below all come from one sample, sequenced in a study of CD8+ T cells in alopecia areata. The sample's treatment: oral pan-JAK inhibitor, 5-10 mg twice daily. Extracted RNA was reverse transcribed, and the resulting cDNA served as sequencing template. Assay used: immunoSEQ multiplex PCR; TCRdb lists only in-frame clones, some missing. The table shows more than 200,000 clones, with 40% to 45% occurring only once. The sample here was CD4+ T cells sorted from blood, taken at roughly week 38, from a patient treated with tofacitinib. These receptors were obtained from a human donor with alopecia areata.

The J gene is TRBJ2-2, the V gene TRBV7-2, with D hard to call. Trimming shortened V by 3 bases and J by 4 bases, and 6 bases separated the two germline ends. Germline V gene data show CDR1 as SGHTA and CDR2 as FQGNSA. CDR3 length: 13 amino acids. CDR3 nucleotide sequence: TGTGCCAGCAGCTTGTTAAGCACCGGGGAGCTGTTTTTT. It yields the protein CASSLLSTGELFF.

This rearrangement joins TRBV11-2 to TRBJ1-2, with 7 bases lining up with TRBD1. The V segment lost 6 bases and the J segment 4 bases; nucleotides outside the gene matches: 8. Germline V lookup: CDR1 SGHAT, CDR2 FQNNGV. The CDR3 runs to 14 residues. CDR3 in amino acids: CASSSGQTIYGYTF. The CDR3 coding sequence is TGTGCCAGCAGTTCGGGACAGACAATCTATGGCTACACCTTC.

This clone has more than one count but fewer than ten. The rearrangement joins TRBV6-5 to TRBJ2-5, with TRBD1 matching 7 bases. CDR3 size: 16 residues. Per germline, CDR1 MNHEY and CDR2 SVGAGI. After removal of 0 bases from V and 0 bases from J, the junction contained 4 bases not matched to a gene. The CDR3 spells CASSYSGRGYQETQYF. The DNA of the CDR3 is TGTGCCAGCAGTTACTCGGGCAGGGGGTACCAAGAGACCCAGTACTTC.

The chain combines TRBV2 with TRBJ1-1, with D tentatively TRBD1 (5 bases). The V gene's germline CDR1 is SNHLY and CDR2 FYNNEI. The CDR3 is 13 amino acids. V lost 6 bases and J lost 6, with 14 bases in between. In DNA form, the CDR3 reads TGTGCCAGCAGGCCCGACAGAACGGCTGAAGCTTTCTTT. Amino acids: CASRPDRTAEAFF.

This clone has only a few counts. The chain recombines TRBV19 with TRBJ2-3; 7 bases align to TRBD2. CDR3 length: 14 amino acids. Trimming took 8 bases from V and 5 from J; bases not matched to a gene: 10. Germline loops: CDR1 LNHDA, CDR2 SQIVND (reference sequence). CDR3 sequence: CASDLGGRRDTQYF. DNA for the CDR3: TGTGCCAGTGACCTGGGCGGGAGAAGAGATACGCAGTATTTT.